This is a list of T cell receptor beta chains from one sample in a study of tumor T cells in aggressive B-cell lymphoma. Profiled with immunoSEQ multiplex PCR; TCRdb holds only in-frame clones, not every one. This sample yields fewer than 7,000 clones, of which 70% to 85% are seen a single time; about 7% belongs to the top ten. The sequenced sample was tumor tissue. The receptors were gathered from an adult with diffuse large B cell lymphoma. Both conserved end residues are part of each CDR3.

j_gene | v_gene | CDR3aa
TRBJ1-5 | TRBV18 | CASSPSRDRVGQPQHF
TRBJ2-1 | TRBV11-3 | CASSPRVSFVNEQFF
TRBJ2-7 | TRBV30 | CAWRPPRVGSSYEQYF
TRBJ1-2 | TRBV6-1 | CASLLTGPFSYTF
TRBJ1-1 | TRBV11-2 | CASSPRQGNTEAFF
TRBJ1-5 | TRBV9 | CASSPKDRDNQPQHF
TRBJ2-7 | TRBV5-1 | CASSLAPTRGEQYF
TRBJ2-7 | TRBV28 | CASSPRISYEQYF
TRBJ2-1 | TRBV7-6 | CASSSTSGGTYNEQFF
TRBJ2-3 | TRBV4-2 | CASSQDPRTDTQYF
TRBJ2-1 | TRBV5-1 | CASSARQGDNEQFF
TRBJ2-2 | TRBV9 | CASSHIDRGTGELFF
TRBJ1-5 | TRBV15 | CATNRDQGYGQPQHF
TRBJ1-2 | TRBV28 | CASSLALVLGLNYGYTF
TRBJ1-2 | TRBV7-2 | CASSQRWVYGYTF
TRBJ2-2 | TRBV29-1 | CSVEPSDTNTGELFF